The rows below give T cell receptor beta chains drawn from one sample of a study of T-cell reconstitution after alpha-beta-depleted transplantation in children. TCRdb recomputed calls from the PCR reads with MiXCR, one row per CDR3 protein. The sample lists 500,000 to 600,000 distinct CDR3 sequences, around 18% occurring once. This material consisted of PBMCs from the stem cell graft donor, taken from the stem cell graft. These receptors originate from a human donor who donated a stem cell graft to a child with acute lymphoblastic leukemia. Each CDR3 is given with its conserved first and last residue.

V gene,J gene,CDR3 protein
TRBV20-1,TRBJ2-2,CSARDEAGGPNTGELFF
TRBV5-8,TRBJ2-1,CASSKTGEQFF
TRBV11-2,TRBJ1-2,CASSLVRDWGNYGYTF
TRBV20-1,TRBJ2-1,CSANDRDNEQFF
TRBV6-5,TRBJ1-5,CASSYIGMELSNQPQHF
TRBV7-6,TRBJ2-3,CASSQGGSADTQYF
TRBV27,TRBJ1-2,CASSQRSRDGYTF
TRBV7-3,TRBJ2-3,CASSLGASVRTDTQYF
TRBV29-1,TRBJ2-7,CSVAGDSYEQYF
TRBV29-1,TRBJ2-5,CSVELDLRETQYF
TRBV18,TRBJ2-7,CASSDRDSYEQYF
TRBV27,TRBJ1-3,CASARGNGNTIYF
TRBV12-3/TRBV12-4,TRBJ2-5,CASSPGTSGRAGETQYF
TRBV20-1,TRBJ1-1,CSARDSGTEAFF
TRBV11-2,TRBJ2-5,CASSSGRLKSQYF
TRBV7-2,TRBJ2-7,CASSLLGLSYEQYF
TRBV5-1,TRBJ2-1,CASSWGIQDNEQFF
TRBV18,TRBJ2-5,CASSPDLGETQYF
TRBV20-1,TRBJ2-5,CSGLYGRVRETQYF
TRBV20-1,TRBJ2-5,CSANRGGQETQYF
TRBV7-3,TRBJ1-1,CGSSLGLNTEAFF
TRBV4-2,TRBJ1-5,CASSQARGLPQHF
TRBV7-8,TRBJ2-6,CASSPHTGAGANVLTF
TRBV18,TRBJ2-5,CASSGTRTSGERETQYF
TRBV29-1,TRBJ2-3,CSVLGLADTDTQYF